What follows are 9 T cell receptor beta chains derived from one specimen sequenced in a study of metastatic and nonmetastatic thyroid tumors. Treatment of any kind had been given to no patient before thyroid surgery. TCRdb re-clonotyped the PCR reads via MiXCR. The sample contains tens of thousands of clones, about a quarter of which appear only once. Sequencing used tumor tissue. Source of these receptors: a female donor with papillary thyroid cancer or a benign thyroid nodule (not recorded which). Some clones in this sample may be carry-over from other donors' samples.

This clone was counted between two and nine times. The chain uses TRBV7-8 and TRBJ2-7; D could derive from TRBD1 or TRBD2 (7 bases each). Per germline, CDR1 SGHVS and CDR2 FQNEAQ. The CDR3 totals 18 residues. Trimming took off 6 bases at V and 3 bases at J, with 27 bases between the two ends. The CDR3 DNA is TGTGCCAGCAGTTTGGCGGCGGGGAGCAGGGGGGGGCTCTACGAGCAGTACTTC. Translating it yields CASSLAAGSRGGLYEQYF.

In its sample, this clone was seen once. CDR3 loop: CASSGGPGTATNEKLFF. The CDR3 DNA reads as TGTGCCAGCAGCGGAGGTCCAGGAACCGCAACTAATGAAAAACTGTTTTTT. This chain joins TRBV11-2 and TRBJ1-4; D unclear. Trimming took 5 bases from V and 0 from J, leaving 16 bases between them. The germline V gene encodes CDR1 SGHAT and CDR2 FQNNGV. The CDR3 loop spans 17 amino acids.

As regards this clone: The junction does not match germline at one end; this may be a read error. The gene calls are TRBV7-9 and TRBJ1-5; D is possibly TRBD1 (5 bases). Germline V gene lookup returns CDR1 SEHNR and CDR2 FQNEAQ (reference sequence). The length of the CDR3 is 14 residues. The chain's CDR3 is CASSRQGGVQTQHF. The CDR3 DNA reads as TGTGCCAGCAGCCGTCAGGGAGGAGTTCAGACCCAGCATTTT.

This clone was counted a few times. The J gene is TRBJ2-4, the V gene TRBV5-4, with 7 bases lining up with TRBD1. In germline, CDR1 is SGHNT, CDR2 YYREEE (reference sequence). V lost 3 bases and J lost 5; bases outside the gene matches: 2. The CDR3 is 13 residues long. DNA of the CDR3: TGTGCCAGCAGCTACGGGACAGAAAACATTCAGTACTTC. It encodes CASSYGTENIQYF.

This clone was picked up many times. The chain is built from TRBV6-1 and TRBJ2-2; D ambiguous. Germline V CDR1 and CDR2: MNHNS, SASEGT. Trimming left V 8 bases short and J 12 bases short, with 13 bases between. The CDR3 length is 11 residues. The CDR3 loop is CASYSYGKLFF. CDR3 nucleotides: TGTGCCAGCTACAGCTATGGGAAGCTGTTTTTT.

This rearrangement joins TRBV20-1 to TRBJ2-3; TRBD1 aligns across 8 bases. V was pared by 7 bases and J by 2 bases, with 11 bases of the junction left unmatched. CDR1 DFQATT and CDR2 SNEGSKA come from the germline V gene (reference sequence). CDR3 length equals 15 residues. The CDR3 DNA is TGCAGTGTCCCTTCGACAGGGGCTATCACAGATACGCAGTATTTT. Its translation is CSVPSTGAITDTQYF.

Here the CDR3 reads CASSESTGYMNTEAFF. CDR3 DNA: TGCGCCAGCAGTGAGTCGACAGGGTACATGAACACTGAAGCTTTCTTT. The chain carries TRBV10-2 and TRBJ1-1; 7 bases are a match to TRBD1. The CDR3 length is 16 residues. Germline CDR1 is WSHSY and CDR2 is SAAADI. Losses at the gene ends were 0 bases for V and 0 bases for J; bases not matched to a gene: 4.

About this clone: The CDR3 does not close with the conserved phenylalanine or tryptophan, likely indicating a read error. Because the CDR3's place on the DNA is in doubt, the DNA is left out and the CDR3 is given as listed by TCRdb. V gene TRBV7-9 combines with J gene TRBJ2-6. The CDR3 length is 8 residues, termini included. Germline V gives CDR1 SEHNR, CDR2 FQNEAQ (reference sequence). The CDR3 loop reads CASSQDFR.

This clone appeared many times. The CDR3 sequence is CASSLGGPSYNSPLHF. The CDR3 DNA follows: TGTGCCAGCAGTTTAGGAGGGCCCTCCTATAATTCACCCCTCCACTTT. The chain employs TRBV12-3 or TRBV12-4 and TRBJ1-6; D unresolved. Trimming stripped 1 base from V and 0 bases from J, with 7 bases between. The CDR3 is made up of 16 amino acids.